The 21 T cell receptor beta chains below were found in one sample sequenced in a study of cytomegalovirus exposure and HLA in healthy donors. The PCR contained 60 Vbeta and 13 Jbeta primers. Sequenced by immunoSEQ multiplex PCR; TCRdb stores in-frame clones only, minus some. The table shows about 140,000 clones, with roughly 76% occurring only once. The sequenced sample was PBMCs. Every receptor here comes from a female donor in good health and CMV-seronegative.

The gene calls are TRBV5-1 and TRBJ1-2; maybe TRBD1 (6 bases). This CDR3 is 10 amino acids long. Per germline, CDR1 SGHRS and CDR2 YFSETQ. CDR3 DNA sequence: TGCGCTTCCAGGGGCTATGGCTACACCTTC. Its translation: CASRGYGYTF.

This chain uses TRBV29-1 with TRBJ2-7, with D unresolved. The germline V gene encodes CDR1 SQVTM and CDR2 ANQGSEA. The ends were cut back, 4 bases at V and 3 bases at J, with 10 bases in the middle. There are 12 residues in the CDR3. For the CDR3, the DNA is TGCAGCGTTGGTTTCAGAAACTACGAGCAGTACTTC. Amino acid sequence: CSVGFRNYEQYF.

The CDR3 loop reads CASSLWTGGYSYEQYF. CDR3 coding DNA: TGTGCCAGCAGTTTATGGACAGGGGGCTACTCCTACGAGCAGTACTTC. The chain combines TRBV28 with TRBJ2-7, with 10 bases aligning to TRBD1. V trimming: 0 bases; J trimming: 0 bases; junction bases outside the gene matches: 2. CDR1 is MDHEN, CDR2 SYDVKM, per germline. The CDR3 is made up of 16 amino acids.

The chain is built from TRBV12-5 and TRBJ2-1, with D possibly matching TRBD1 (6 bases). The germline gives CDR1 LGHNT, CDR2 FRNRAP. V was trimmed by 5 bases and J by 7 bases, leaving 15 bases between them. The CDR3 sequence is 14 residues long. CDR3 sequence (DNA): TGTGCTAGTGGTCTCCTCCCGGACAGAAATGAGCAGTTCTTC. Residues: CASGLLPDRNEQFF.

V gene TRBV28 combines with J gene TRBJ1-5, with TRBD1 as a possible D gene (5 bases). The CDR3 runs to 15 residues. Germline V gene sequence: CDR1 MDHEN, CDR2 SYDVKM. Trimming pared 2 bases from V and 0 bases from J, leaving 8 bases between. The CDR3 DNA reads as TGTGCCAGCAGTTTAAGGACACATAGCAATCAGCCCCAGCATTTT. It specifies CASSLRTHSNQPQHF.

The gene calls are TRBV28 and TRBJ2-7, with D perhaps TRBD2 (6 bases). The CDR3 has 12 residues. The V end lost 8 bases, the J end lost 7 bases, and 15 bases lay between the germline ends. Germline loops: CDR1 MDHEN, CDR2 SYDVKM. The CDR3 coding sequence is TGTGCCAGCTCGGGACTCCCTGGGGAGCAGTACTTC. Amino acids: CASSGLPGEQYF.

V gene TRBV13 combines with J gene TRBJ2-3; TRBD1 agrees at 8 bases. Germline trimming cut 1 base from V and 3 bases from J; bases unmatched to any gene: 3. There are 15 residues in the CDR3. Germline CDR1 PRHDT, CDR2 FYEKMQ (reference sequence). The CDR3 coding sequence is TGTGCCAGCAGCTTAGCGACAGGGGTTACAGATACGCAGTATTTT. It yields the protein CASSLATGVTDTQYF.

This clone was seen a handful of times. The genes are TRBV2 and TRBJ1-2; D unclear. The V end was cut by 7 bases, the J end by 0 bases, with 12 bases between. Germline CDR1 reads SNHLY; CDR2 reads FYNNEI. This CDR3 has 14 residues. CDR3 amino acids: CASTMGTSNYGYTF. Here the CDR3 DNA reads TGTGCCAGCACTATGGGCACCTCTAACTATGGCTACACCTTC.

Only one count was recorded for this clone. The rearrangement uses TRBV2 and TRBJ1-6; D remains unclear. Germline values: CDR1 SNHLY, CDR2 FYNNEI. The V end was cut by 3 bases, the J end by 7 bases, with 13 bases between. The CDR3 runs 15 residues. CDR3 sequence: CASSDRIRMNSPLHF. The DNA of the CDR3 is TGTGCCAGCAGTGACAGGATACGAATGAATTCACCCCTCCACTTT.

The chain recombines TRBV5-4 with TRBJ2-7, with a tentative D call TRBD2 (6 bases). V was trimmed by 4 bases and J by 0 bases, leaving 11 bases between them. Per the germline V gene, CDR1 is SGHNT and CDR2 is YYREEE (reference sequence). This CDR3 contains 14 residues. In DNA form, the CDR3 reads TGTGCCAGCAGCGGAGGGACGAGCTCCTACGAGCAGTACTTC. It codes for CASSGGTSSYEQYF.

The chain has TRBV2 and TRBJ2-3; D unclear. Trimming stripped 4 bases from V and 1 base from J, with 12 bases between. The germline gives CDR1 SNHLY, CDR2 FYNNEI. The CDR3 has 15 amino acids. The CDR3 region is CASSVRQPGTDTQYF. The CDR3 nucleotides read TGTGCCAGCAGTGTCAGGCAGCCAGGCACAGATACGCAGTATTTT.

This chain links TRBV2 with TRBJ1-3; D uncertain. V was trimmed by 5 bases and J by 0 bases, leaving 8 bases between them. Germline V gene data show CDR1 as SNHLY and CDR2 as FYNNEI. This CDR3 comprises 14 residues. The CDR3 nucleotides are TGTGCCAGCAGTTTGGGGAGCTCTGGAAACACCATATATTTT. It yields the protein CASSLGSSGNTIYF.

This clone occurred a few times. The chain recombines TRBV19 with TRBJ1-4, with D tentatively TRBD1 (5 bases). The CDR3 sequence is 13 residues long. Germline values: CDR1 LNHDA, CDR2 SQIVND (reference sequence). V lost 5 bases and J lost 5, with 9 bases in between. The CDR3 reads CASSWQGNEKLFF. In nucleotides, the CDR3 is TGTGCCAGTAGTTGGCAGGGCAATGAAAAACTGTTTTTT.

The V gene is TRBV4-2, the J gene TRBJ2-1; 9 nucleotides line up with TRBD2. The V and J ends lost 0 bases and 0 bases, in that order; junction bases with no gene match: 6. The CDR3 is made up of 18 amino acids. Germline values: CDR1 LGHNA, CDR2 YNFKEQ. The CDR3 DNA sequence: TGTGCCAGCAGCCAAGAAGGGAATAGCGGGAGCTCCTACAATGAGCAGTTCTTC. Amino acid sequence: CASSQEGNSGSSYNEQFF.

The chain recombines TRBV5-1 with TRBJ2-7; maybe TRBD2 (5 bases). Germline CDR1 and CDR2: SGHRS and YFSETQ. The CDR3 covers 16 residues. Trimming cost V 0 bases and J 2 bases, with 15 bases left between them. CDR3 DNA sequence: TGCGCCAGCAGCTTGGCCCCGTTACTAGAGGCCTACGAGCAGTACTTC. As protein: CASSLAPLLEAYEQYF.

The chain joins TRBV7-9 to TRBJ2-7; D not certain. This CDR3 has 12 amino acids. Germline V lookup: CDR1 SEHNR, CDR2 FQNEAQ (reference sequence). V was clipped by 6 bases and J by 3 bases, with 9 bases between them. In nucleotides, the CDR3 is TGTGCCAGCAGTCCTTCCAGCTACGAGCAGTACTTC. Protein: CASSPSSYEQYF.

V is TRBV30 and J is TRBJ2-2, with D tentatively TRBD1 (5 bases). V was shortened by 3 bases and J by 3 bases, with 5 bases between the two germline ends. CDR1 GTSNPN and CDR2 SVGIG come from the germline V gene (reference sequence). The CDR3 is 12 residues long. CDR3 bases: TGTGCCTGGAGAGGGGACACCGGGGAGCTGTTTTTT. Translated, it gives CAWRGDTGELFF.

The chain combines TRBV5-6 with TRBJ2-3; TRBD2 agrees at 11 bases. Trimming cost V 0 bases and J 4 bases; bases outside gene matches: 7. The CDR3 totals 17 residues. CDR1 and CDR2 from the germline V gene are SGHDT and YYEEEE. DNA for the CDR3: TGTGCCAGCAGCTTGGCCGGGATAGCGGGAGGGCCAGATACGCAGTATTTT. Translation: CASSLAGIAGGPDTQYF. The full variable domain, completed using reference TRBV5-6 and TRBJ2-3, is DAGVTQSPTHLIKTRGQQVTLRCSPKSGHDTVSWYQQALGQGPQFIFQYYEEEERQRGNFPDRFSGHQFPNYSSELNVNALLLGDSALYLCASSLAGIAGGPDTQYFGPGTRLTVL.

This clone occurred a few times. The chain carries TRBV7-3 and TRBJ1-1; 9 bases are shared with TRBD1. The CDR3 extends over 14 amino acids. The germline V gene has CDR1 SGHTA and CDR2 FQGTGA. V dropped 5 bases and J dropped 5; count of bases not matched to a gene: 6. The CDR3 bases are TGTGCCAGCAGCATGACAGGGGGTTTGACTGAAGCTTTCTTT. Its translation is CASSMTGGLTEAFF.

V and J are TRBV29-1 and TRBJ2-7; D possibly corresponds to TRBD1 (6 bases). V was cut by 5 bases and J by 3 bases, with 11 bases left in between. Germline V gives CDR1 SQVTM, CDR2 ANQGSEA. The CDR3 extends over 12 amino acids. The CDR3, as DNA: TGCAGCGTTTCGGGACATCGCTACGAGCAGTACTTC. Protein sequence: CSVSGHRYEQYF.

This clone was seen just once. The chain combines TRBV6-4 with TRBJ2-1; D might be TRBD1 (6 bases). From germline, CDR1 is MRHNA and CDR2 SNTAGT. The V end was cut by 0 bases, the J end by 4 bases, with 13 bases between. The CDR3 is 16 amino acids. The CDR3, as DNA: TGTGCCAGCAGTGACTCTTCGGGACATTCATACAATGAGCAGTTCTTC. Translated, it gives CASSDSSGHSYNEQFF.